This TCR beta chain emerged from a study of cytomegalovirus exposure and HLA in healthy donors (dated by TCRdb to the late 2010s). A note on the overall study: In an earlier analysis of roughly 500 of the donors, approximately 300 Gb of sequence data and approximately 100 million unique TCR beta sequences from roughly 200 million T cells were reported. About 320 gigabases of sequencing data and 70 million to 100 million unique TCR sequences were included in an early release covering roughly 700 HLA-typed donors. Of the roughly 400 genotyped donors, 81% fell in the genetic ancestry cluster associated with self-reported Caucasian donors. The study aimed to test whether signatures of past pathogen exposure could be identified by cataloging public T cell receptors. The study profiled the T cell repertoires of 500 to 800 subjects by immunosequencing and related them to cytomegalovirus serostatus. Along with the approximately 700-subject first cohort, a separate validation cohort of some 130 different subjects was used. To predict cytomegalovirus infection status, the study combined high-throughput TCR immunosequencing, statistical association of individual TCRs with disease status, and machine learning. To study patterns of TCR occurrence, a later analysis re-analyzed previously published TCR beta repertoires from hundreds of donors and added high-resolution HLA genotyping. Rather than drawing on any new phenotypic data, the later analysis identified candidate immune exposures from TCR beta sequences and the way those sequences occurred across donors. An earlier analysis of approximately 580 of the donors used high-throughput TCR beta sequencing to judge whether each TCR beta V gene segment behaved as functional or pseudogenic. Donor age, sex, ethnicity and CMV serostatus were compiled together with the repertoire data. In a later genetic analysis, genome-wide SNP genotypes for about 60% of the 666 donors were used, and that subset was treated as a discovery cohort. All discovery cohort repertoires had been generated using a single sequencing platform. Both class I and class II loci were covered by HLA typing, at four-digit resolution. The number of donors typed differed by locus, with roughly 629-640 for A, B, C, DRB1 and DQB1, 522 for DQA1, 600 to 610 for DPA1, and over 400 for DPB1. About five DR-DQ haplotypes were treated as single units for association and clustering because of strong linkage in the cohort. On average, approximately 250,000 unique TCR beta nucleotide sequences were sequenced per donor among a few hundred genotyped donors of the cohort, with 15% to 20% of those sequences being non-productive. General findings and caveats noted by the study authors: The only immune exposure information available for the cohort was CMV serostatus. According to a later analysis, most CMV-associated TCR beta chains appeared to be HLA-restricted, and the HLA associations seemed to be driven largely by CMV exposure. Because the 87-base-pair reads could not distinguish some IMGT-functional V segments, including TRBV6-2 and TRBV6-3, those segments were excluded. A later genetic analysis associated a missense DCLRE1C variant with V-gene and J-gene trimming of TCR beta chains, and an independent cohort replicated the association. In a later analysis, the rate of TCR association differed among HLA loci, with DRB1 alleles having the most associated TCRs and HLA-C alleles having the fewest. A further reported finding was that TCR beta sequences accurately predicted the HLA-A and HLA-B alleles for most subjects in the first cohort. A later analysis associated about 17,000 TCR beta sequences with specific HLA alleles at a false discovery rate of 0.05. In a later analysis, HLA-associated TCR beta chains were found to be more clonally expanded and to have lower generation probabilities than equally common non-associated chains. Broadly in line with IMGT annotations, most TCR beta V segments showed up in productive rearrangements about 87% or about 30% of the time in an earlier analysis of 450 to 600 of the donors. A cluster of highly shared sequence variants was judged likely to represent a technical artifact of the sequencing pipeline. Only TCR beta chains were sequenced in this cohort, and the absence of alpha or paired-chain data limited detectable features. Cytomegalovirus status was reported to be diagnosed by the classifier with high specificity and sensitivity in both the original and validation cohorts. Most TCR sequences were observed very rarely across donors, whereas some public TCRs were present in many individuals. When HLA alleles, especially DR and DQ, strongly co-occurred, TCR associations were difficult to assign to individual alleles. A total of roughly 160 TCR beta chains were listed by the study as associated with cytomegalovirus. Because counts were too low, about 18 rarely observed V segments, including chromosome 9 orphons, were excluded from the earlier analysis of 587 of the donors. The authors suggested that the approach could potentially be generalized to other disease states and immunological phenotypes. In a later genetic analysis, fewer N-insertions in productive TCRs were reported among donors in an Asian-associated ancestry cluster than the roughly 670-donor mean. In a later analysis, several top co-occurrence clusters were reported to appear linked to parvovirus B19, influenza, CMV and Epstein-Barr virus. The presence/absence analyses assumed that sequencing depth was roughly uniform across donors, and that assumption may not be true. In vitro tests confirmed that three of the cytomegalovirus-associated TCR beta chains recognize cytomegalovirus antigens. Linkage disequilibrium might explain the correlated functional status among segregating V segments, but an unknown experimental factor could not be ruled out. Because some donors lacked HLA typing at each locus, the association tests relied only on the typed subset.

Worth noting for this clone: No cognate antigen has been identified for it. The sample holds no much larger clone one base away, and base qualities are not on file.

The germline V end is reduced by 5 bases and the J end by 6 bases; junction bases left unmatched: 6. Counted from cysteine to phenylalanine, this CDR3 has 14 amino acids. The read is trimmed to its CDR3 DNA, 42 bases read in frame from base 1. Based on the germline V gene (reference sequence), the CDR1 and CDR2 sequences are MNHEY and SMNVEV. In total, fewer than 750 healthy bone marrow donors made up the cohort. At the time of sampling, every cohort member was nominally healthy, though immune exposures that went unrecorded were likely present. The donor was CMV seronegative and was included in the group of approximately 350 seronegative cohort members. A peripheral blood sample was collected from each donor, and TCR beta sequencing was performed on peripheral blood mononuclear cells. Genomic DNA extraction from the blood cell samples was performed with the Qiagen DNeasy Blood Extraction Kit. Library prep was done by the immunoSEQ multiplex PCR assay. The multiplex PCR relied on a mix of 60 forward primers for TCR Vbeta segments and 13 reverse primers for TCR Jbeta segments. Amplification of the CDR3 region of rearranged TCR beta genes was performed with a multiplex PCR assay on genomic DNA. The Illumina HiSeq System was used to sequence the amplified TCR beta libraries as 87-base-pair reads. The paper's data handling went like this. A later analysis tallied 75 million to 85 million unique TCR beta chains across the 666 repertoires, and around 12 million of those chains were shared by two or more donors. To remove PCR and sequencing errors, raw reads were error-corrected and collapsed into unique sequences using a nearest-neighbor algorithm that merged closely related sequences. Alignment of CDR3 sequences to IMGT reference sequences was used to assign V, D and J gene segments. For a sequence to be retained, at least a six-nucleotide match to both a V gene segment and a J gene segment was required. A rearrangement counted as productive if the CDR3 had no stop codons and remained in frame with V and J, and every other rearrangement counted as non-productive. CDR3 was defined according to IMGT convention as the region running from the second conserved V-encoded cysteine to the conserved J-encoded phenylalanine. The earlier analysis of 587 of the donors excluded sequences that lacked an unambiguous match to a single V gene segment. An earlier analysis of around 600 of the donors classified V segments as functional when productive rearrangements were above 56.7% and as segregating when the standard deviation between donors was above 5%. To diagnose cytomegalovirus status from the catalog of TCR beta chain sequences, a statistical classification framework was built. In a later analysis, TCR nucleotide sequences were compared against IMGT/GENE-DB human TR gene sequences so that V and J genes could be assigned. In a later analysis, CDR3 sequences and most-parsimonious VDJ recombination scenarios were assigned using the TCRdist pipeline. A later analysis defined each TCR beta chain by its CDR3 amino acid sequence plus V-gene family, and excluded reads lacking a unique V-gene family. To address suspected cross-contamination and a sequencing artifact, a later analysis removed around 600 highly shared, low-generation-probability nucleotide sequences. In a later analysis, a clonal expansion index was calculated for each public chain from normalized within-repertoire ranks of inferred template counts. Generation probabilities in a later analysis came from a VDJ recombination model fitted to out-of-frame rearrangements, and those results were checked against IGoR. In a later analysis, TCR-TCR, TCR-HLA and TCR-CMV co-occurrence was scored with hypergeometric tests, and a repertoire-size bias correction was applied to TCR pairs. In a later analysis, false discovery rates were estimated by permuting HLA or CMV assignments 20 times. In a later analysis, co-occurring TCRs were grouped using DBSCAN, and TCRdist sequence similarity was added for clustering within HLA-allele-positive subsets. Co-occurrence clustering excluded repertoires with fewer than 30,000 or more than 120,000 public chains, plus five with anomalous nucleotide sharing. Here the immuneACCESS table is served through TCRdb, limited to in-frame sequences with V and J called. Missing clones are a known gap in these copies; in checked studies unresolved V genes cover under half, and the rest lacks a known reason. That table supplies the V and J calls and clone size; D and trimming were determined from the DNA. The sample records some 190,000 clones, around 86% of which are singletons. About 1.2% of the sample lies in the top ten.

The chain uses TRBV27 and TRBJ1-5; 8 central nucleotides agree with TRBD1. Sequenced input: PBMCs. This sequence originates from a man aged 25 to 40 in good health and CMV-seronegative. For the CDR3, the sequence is CASSALQGGQPQHF. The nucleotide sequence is TGTGCCAGCAGTGCACTACAGGGGGGTCAGCCCCAGCATTTT.